This TCR beta chain derives from a study of blood T cells in healthy people across ages. V dropped 6 bases and J dropped 0; count of bases not matched to a gene: 10. The V gene's germline CDR1 is MNHEY and CDR2 SVGEGT. The CDR3 is made up of 16 amino acids. This clonotype showed up just a few times. PCR was performed a second time for roughly 7 to 12 cycles using a sample-barcoded 5' primer and a J-beta primer mix. TCRdb re-analysed the 5' RACE reads in MiXCR, keeping a single row per CDR3 protein. The repertoire has roughly 1,700,000 distinct CDR3 sequences, 28% of them found once; the top ten carry roughly 8%.

The sequencing input was blood. This receptor was taken from a woman in her thirties in good health. The V gene is TRBV6-2 or TRBV6-3, the J gene TRBJ1-2; 7 nucleotides line up with TRBD1. CDR3 sequence reads: CASRTTRGATNYGYTF. The CDR3 DNA is TGTGCCAGCAGGACTACCAGGGGGGCTACTAACTATGGCTACACCTTC.